The 13 T cell receptor beta chains reported below all come from one sample, sequenced in a study of blood T cell repertoires in COVID-19. Libraries were prepared by immunoSEQ multiplex PCR; TCRdb keeps only in-frame clonotypes and omits some of them. This sample has approximately 110,000 clones, with 70% to 80% found just once. Sequences were obtained from peripheral blood. The source of these receptors is a man between 70 and 80 years old with active or convalescent COVID-19.

This clone has only one observation. This chain uses TRBV4-1 with TRBJ1-2; no definite D call. The germline V gene has CDR1 MGHRA and CDR2 YSYEKL. CDR3 length equals 15 residues. With 0 bases removed from V and 4 bases from J, the gap between germline ends came to 12 bases. The CDR3 region has the DNA TGCGCCAGCAGCCAAGAAGTGGGTACGGGCTATGGCTACACCTTC. Its translation: CASSQEVGTGYGYTF.

The chain joins TRBV7-9 to TRBJ2-7, with a tentative D call TRBD1 (6 bases). Trimming cost V 4 bases and J 5 bases, with 15 bases left between them. The germline V gene has CDR1 SEHNR and CDR2 FQNEAQ (reference sequence). CDR3 length: 14 amino acids. The CDR3 bases are TGTGCCAGCAGCTATGGGGGCGCGGGTAACGAGCAGTACTTC. It is translated as CASSYGGAGNEQYF. The variable domain in full, with the rest retrieved from reference TRBV7-9 and TRBJ2-7, is DTGVSQNPRHKITKRGQNVTFRCDPISEHNRLYWYRQTLGQGPEFLTYFQNEAQLEKSRLLSDRFSAERPKGSFSTLEIQRTEQGDSAMYLCASSYGGAGNEQYFGPGTRLTVT.

V usage is TRBV3-1 (or the pseudogene TRBV3-2) and J usage is TRBJ2-1, with 12 bases matching TRBD2. The germline V gene has CDR1 LGHDT and CDR2 YNNKEL (reference sequence). Unmatched junction bases numbered 7, after V lost 0 bases and J lost 7 bases. The CDR3 is made up of 17 amino acids. The CDR3 spells CASSQEKLAGGSNEQFF. CDR3 nucleotide sequence: TGTGCCAGCAGCCAAGAGAAACTAGCGGGAGGCTCGAATGAGCAGTTCTTC.

V gene TRBV5-1 combines with J gene TRBJ2-3; 7 bases are a match to TRBD2. The CDR3 consists of 17 residues. Trimming removed 4 bases from V and 2 bases from J; junction bases left unmatched: 13. Germline CDR1 and CDR2: SGHRS and YFSETQ. The CDR3 DNA reads as TGCGCCAGCAGCACCCAGACGGTGACTAGCCCCACAGATACGCAGTATTTT. This sequence encodes CASSTQTVTSPTDTQYF.

CDR3 sequence reads: CASSPGTGGEKLFF. The DNA of the CDR3 is TGTGCCAGCTCACCAGGGACAGGGGGAGAAAAACTGTTTTTT. The J gene is TRBJ1-4, the V gene TRBV18; TRBD1 matches at 11 bases. Trimming cost V 2 bases and J 8 bases; bases outside gene matches: 1. The length of the CDR3 is 14 residues. Germline values: CDR1 KGHSH, CDR2 LQKENI. The complete variable domain, with remaining parts taken from reference TRBV18 and TRBJ1-4, reads NAGVMQNPRHLVRRRGQEARLRCSPMKGHSHVYWYRQLPEEGLKFMVYLQKENIIDESGMPKERFSAEFPKEGPSILRIQQVVRGDSAAYFCASSPGTGGEKLFFGSGTQLSVL.

The rearrangement uses TRBV3-1 (or the pseudogene TRBV3-2) and TRBJ1-5; 9 bases line up with TRBD1. V trimming: 0 bases; J trimming: 7 bases; junction bases outside the gene matches: 4. Germline V gene sequence: CDR1 LGHDT, CDR2 YNNKEL (reference sequence). The CDR3 runs to 15 residues. DNA of the CDR3: TGTGCCAGCAGCCAAGAGGGGACAGGGATACAGCCCCAGCATTTT. Protein product: CASSQEGTGIQPQHF.

This clone was picked up one time. The chain links TRBV28 to TRBJ1-1; D is unclear. V lost 5 bases and J lost 2, with 15 bases in between. The CDR3 extends over 15 amino acids. Germline V gives CDR1 MDHEN, CDR2 SYDVKM. The CDR3 coding sequence is TGTGCCAGCAGTCCCCTCCCCACGGGAAACACTGAAGCTTTCTTT. Protein sequence: CASSPLPTGNTEAFF.

CDR3 nucleotides: TGCGCCAGGCCTAGGTCCGGGCCCTTAGACAGGCAGTATTTT. Its protein product is CARPRSGPLDRQYF. The chain combines TRBV23-1 with TRBJ2-3; possibly TRBD1 for D (5 bases). TRBV23-1 is an ORF for which the function is uncertain. The germline V and J ends were trimmed by 9 bases and 11 bases, with 24 bases remaining between them. The CDR3 has 14 residues.

This sequence joins TRBV28 and TRBJ2-7; 7 positions agree with TRBD1. From germline, CDR1 is MDHEN and CDR2 SYDVKM. The CDR3 has 14 amino acids. The V segment lost 5 bases and the J segment 3 bases; nucleotides outside the gene matches: 7. The CDR3 region has the DNA TGTGCCAGCAGTAACATCGGGACAGACTACGAGCAGTACTTC. Translation: CASSNIGTDYEQYF.

The J gene is TRBJ1-1, the V gene TRBV2; TRBD1 is a possible D gene (5 bases). The CDR3 totals 13 residues. The germline V gene encodes CDR1 SNHLY and CDR2 FYNNEI. V lost 10 bases and J lost 1, with 13 bases in between. CDR3 in amino acids: CANRGHQNTEAFF. DNA of the CDR3: TGTGCCAATCGCGGACATCAGAACACTGAAGCTTTCTTT.

J is TRBJ2-5 and V is TRBV5-1, with D perhaps matching TRBD2 (5 bases). Germline loops: CDR1 SGHRS, CDR2 YFSETQ. V lost 0 bases and J 5 bases, leaving 14 bases between the germline ends. The CDR3 contains 15 residues. CDR3 nucleotide sequence: TGCGCCAGCAGCTTGGGGGCGGGTTTTTGGGAGACCCAGTACTTC. Translated: CASSLGAGFWETQYF. Combining the CDR3 with reference TRBV5-1 and TRBJ2-5 gives the whole variable domain KAGVTQTPRYLIKTRGQQVTLSCSPISGHRSVSWYQQTPGQGLQFLFEYFSETQRNKGNFPGRFSGRQFSNSRSEMNVSTLELGDSALYLCASSLGAGFWETQYFGPGTRLLVL.

The chain employs TRBV15 and TRBJ2-3, with 8 positions matching TRBD2. Germline lookup yields CDR1 LNHNV and CDR2 YYDKDF (reference sequence). The CDR3 is made up of 15 amino acids. V lost 1 base and J lost 4; bases outside the gene matches: 4. CDR3 sequence: CATSRGSGGSDTQYF. CDR3 nucleotides: TGTGCCACCAGCAGAGGCAGCGGGGGCTCAGATACGCAGTATTTT.

The gene calls are TRBV18 and TRBJ2-1; 11 nucleotides line up with TRBD2. The CDR3 has 16 residues. With V trimmed by 3 bases and J by 2 bases, 3 bases remained unmatched. The germline V gene encodes CDR1 KGHSH and CDR2 LQKENI. Written as DNA, the CDR3 is TGTGCCAGCTCACCGATAGCGGGAGGGCCCTACAATGAGCAGTTCTTC. Translated: CASSPIAGGPYNEQFF. The full variable domain, with the rest looked up from reference TRBV18 and TRBJ2-1, is NAGVMQNPRHLVRRRGQEARLRCSPMKGHSHVYWYRQLPEEGLKFMVYLQKENIIDESGMPKERFSAEFPKEGPSILRIQQVVRGDSAAYFCASSPIAGGPYNEQFFGPGTRLTVL.